The text below deals with one T cell receptor beta chain. This entry comes from a study of blood T cell repertoires in COVID-19. This CDR3 is 14 amino acids long. Germline V gives CDR1 SGDLS, CDR2 YYNGEE. V dropped 1 base and J dropped 3; count of bases not matched to a gene: 1. The data were produced by immunoSEQ multiplex PCR, yet TCRdb's version contains in-frame clones alone and is incomplete. The data contain about 300,000 clones, about nine tenths of them singletons. This TCR was sampled from a woman aged 45 to 65 with COVID-19, enrolled during active disease. Specimen: peripheral blood. V usage is TRBV9 and J usage is TRBJ2-5; the match to TRBD1 covers 9 bases. CDR3 amino acids: CASSVRDREETQYF. The DNA for the CDR3 is TGTGCCAGCAGCGTAAGGGACAGGGAAGAGACCCAGTACTTC.